The 8 T cell receptor beta chains in this list originate from one sample, sequenced in a study of post-analysis software for immune sequencing data. Study-wide points: A few TRBV segments occurring more often in patients than controls included TRBV5-6, TRBV5-1 and TRBV20-1.

Prepared TCR beta cDNA libraries contained unique molecular identifiers. MiXCR, applied by TCRdb to the PCR reads, yields one record per CDR3 protein. The data hold 450,000 to 700,000 distinct CDR3 sequences, with 44% observed a single time. Antigens of these TCRs are unknown. Sequences were obtained from blood. The receptor source for this set is a girl between 5 and 17 years old with multiple sclerosis.

This sequence joins TRBV4-2 and TRBJ2-4; D gene ambiguous. Trimming took off 0 bases at V and 1 base at J, with 7 bases between the two ends. This CDR3 has 15 residues. CDR1 LGHNA and CDR2 YNFKEQ come from the germline V gene. CDR3 in amino acids: CASSQENSAKNIQYF. The CDR3 DNA reads TGTGCCAGCAGCCAAGAAAACTCGGCCAAAAACATTCAGTACTTC.

This chain uses TRBV5-1 with TRBJ2-5; 11 bases match TRBD2. Germline-derived CDR1 and CDR2 are SGHRS and YFSETQ. The CDR3 contains 15 residues. With 7 bases clipped from V and 4 bases from J, the junction kept 9 bases outside the gene matches. The CDR3 DNA is TGCGCCAGCTCCACTACACTAGCGGGAGCAGAGACCCAGTACTTC. The encoded protein is CASSTTLAGAETQYF.

This chain's CDR3 is CSVLRSTDTQYF. CDR3 nucleotide sequence: TGCAGCGTTCTGAGGAGCACAGATACGCAGTATTTT. This sequence joins TRBV29-1 and TRBJ2-3; D gene uncertain. Germline V lookup: CDR1 SQVTM, CDR2 ANQGSEA. Deletions cut 5 bases from V and 0 bases from J, with 6 bases between. The CDR3 contains 12 residues.

This clonotype was counted many times. This chain links TRBV29-1 with TRBJ2-3; D possibly corresponds to TRBD1 (6 bases). From germline, CDR1 is SQVTM and CDR2 ANQGSEA. CDR3 size: 13 residues. Trimming pared 1 base from V and 2 bases from J, leaving 7 bases between. CDR3 bases: TGCAGCGTTGAAGGGACAGTCACAGATACGCAGTATTTT. This encodes CSVEGTVTDTQYF.

This clonotype appeared once. The J gene is TRBJ2-5, the V gene TRBV12-3 or TRBV12-4; the D gene is possibly TRBD2 (5 bases). The CDR3 is made up of 15 amino acids. V lost 5 bases and J 5 bases, leaving 18 bases between the germline ends. The CDR3 loop reads CASSPYRGAEETQYF. CDR3 DNA: TGTGCCAGCAGTCCGTACCGGGGTGCCGAGGAGACCCAGTACTTC.

The chain has TRBV6-5 and TRBJ1-2; 7 nucleotides align to TRBD1. This CDR3 spans 14 amino acids. The germline V gene encodes CDR1 MNHEY and CDR2 SVGAGI. V was clipped by 5 bases and J by 4 bases; unmatched bases: 7. CDR3 DNA sequence: TGTGCCAGCAGTACACGCCGGGACAGCTATGGCTACACCTTC. It specifies CASSTRRDSYGYTF.

This sequence joins TRBV15 and TRBJ2-4; D is possibly TRBD2 (5 bases). The DNA matches TRBJ2-7 better at its end, which makes the J call doubtful. The CDR3 spans 12 residues. Per the germline V gene, CDR1 is LNHNV and CDR2 is YYDKDF (reference sequence). The CDR3, as DNA: TGTGCCACCAGCATACGGGGAAACGAGCAGTACTTC. It encodes CATSIRGNEQYF.

The chain combines TRBV6-5 with TRBJ2-1; tentatively, D is TRBD1 (5 bases). Germline V gives CDR1 MNHEY, CDR2 SVGAGI. Trimming took off 2 bases at V and 9 bases at J, with 11 bases between the two ends. This CDR3 has 13 residues. The CDR3 nucleotides read TGTGCCAGCAGTTACGGGGCCGAGAGTGAGCAGTTCTTC. This gives the protein CASSYGAESEQFF.